These 19 T cell receptor beta chains originate from one sample sequenced in a study of T cell responses to AZD1222 COVID-19 vaccine. Assay: immunoSEQ multiplex PCR; the TCRdb copy retains only in-frame clones and omits some. There are some 130,000 clones in the sample; roughly 93% occur only once, and around 0.99% lies in the top ten. Sequenced here: peripheral blood, sampled 28 days after the second AZD1222 dose. The receptors were sampled from an adult who received the AZD1222 COVID-19 vaccine.

V is TRBV9 and J is TRBJ2-2, with D possibly being TRBD1 or TRBD2 (7 bases each). Trimming pared 3 bases from V and 6 bases from J, leaving 21 bases between. CDR1 and CDR2 (germline): SGDLS, YYNGEE. The CDR3 runs to 17 residues. The CDR3 protein is CASSANPTRGRAGELFF. The CDR3 DNA is TGTGCCAGCAGCGCCAACCCGACCAGGGGGAGGGCCGGGGAGCTGTTTTTT.

The V call is TRBV10-3, the J call TRBJ2-1, with TRBD2 as a possible D gene (6 bases). Trimming left V 10 bases short and J 9 bases short, with 13 bases between. This CDR3 spans 11 amino acids. Germline CDR1 ENHRY, CDR2 SYGVKD. CDR3 residues: CATNLEGEQFF. The DNA of the CDR3 is TGTGCCACGAACTTGGAGGGTGAGCAGTTCTTC.

This clone was detected only once. This sequence joins TRBV4-1 and TRBJ1-1, with 7 bases aligning to TRBD1. Germline V gene lookup returns CDR1 MGHRA and CDR2 YSYEKL. The CDR3 contains 14 residues. V lost 5 bases, J lost 6 bases, and 9 bases stayed unmatched. CDR3 sequence reads: CASSDRVGGPEAFF. The CDR3 DNA follows: TGCGCCAGCAGCGACAGGGTAGGGGGCCCTGAAGCTTTCTTT.

This clone was observed a single time. The rearrangement links TRBV19 to TRBJ2-3; 9 bases are a match to TRBD2. The CDR3 sequence is 16 residues long. Trimming removed 5 bases from V and 4 bases from J; junction bases left unmatched: 10. The germline V gene has CDR1 LNHDA and CDR2 SQIVND (reference sequence). The CDR3 sequence is CASSQLAGQGADTQYF. The CDR3 DNA reads as TGTGCCAGTAGTCAGCTAGCGGGGCAAGGGGCAGATACGCAGTATTTT. The full variable domain, rest sourced from reference TRBV19 and TRBJ2-3, is DGGITQSPKYLFRKEGQNVTLSCEQNLNHDAMYWYRQDPGQGLRLIYYSQIVNDFQKGDIAEGYSVSREKKESFPLTVTSAQKNPTAFYLCASSQLAGQGADTQYFGPGTRLTVL.

This rearrangement joins TRBV9 to TRBJ1-2; D uncertain. CDR1 is SGDLS, CDR2 YYNGEE, per germline. The V gene lost 0 bases and the J gene lost 4 bases, with 7 bases spanning the gap. The CDR3 consists of 13 residues. The CDR3 spells CASSVGFGYGYTF. The CDR3 nucleotides read TGTGCCAGCAGCGTAGGGTTCGGCTATGGCTACACCTTC.

This clone was found many times. V and J are TRBV3-1 (or the pseudogene TRBV3-2) and TRBJ1-5; 9 nucleotides agree with TRBD1. Germline V gene sequence: CDR1 LGHDT, CDR2 YNNKEL (reference sequence). CDR3 size: 16 residues. The J segment lost 4 bases and the V segment lost 3 bases, leaving 7 bases of the junction unmatched. The CDR3 region has the DNA TGTGCCAGCAGCCATGGGGGGACAGGGTGGAATCAGCCCCAGCATTTT. Its translation is CASSHGGTGWNQPQHF.

This chain joins TRBV5-1 and TRBJ1-2; D is ambiguous. The V end was cut by 0 bases, the J end by 8 bases, with 14 bases between. The CDR3 length is 14 residues. The V gene's germline CDR1 is SGHRS and CDR2 YFSETQ. The CDR3, as DNA: TGCGCCAGCAGCTTGGCCCCTCCTACCGCCGGCTACACCTTC. Its translation is CASSLAPPTAGYTF.

The rearrangement uses TRBV5-1 and TRBJ1-1; TRBD1 might be the D (6 bases). The V gene's germline CDR1 is SGHRS and CDR2 YFSETQ. The CDR3 is 14 residues long. Trimming removed 0 bases at V and 3 bases at J, with 9 bases between. The CDR3 nucleotides read TGCGCCAGCAGCTTGGACAGGGATTACACTGAAGCTTTCTTT. Its translation: CASSLDRDYTEAFF.

The chain carries TRBV7-3 and TRBJ1-1; D is perhaps TRBD1 (5 bases). The V gene lost 0 bases and the J gene lost 5 bases, with 7 bases spanning the gap. The CDR3 runs 13 residues. The V gene's germline CDR1 is SGHTA and CDR2 FQGTGA. Written as DNA, the CDR3 is TGTGCCAGCAGCTTAACGGGGGATACTGAAGCTTTCTTT. Residues: CASSLTGDTEAFF.

This sequence joins TRBV24-1 and TRBJ1-2; 7 bases fit TRBD1. The CDR3 consists of 15 residues. Germline CDR1 is KGHDR and CDR2 is SFDVKD. After removal of 4 bases from V and 4 bases from J, the junction contained 8 bases not matched to a gene. CDR3 residues: CATSDNGQAVYGYTF. DNA for the CDR3: TGTGCCACCAGTGACAACGGACAGGCAGTCTATGGCTACACCTTC.

CDR3 nucleotides: TGTGCCAGCAGCCCCCGGACAGGGGGCGCTGGCTACACCTTC. This sequence encodes CASSPRTGGAGYTF. The genes are TRBV9 and TRBJ1-2; TRBD1 matches 11 bases. After removal of 4 bases from V and 7 bases from J, the junction contained 6 bases not matched to a gene. This CDR3 comprises 14 residues. The germline CDR1 and CDR2 sequences are SGDLS and YYNGEE.

In nucleotides, the CDR3 is TGTGCCAGCAGCCAAACCATGGCCTCTACGGCTCGGTACTTC. Translated, it gives CASSQTMASTARYF. The rearrangement uses TRBV3-1 (or the pseudogene TRBV3-2) and TRBJ2-7; D unresolved. The CDR3 covers 14 residues. V was clipped by 2 bases and J by 12 bases, with 20 bases between them. CDR1 LGHDT and CDR2 YNNKEL come from the germline V gene (reference sequence).

This chain uses TRBV7-2 with TRBJ1-5, with D unclear. CDR1 SGHTA and CDR2 FQGNSA come from the germline V gene. The CDR3 extends over 13 amino acids. Trimming took 1 base from V and 6 from J, leaving 7 bases between them. CDR3 bases: TGTGCCAGCAGCTTAGGCCGGGGTCAGCCCCAGCATTTT. Protein sequence: CASSLGRGQPQHF.

The sample holds one count of this clone. The chain links TRBV5-6 to TRBJ1-4; maybe TRBD1 (5 bases). Germline V gene data show CDR1 as SGHDT and CDR2 as YYEEEE. The germline V and J ends were trimmed by 0 bases and 3 bases, with 15 bases remaining between them. The CDR3 is 17 residues long. The CDR3 DNA sequence: TGTGCCAGCAGCTTGGCCGGCCGGGGCAGGTCTAATGAAAAACTGTTTTTT. Amino acids: CASSLAGRGRSNEKLFF.

The chain is built from TRBV19 and TRBJ2-2; D is possibly TRBD2 (5 bases). There are 13 residues in the CDR3. The V gene's germline CDR1 is LNHDA and CDR2 SQIVND (reference sequence). Trimming stripped 4 bases from V and 5 bases from J, with 8 bases between. The CDR3 protein is CASSTQRTGELFF. The DNA for the CDR3 is TGTGCCAGTAGTACCCAGCGGACCGGGGAGCTGTTTTTT.

The genes are TRBV27 and TRBJ1-2; 7 bases line up with TRBD1. The CDR3 contains 14 residues. The germline gives CDR1 MNHEY, CDR2 SMNVEV (reference sequence). V shed 5 bases, J shed 4 bases, and the junction held 7 bases outside the gene matches. This CDR3 reads CASSPAGTAYGYTF. CDR3 sequence (DNA): TGTGCCAGCAGTCCCGCCGGGACAGCCTATGGCTACACCTTC.

The V gene is TRBV12-5, the J gene TRBJ1-5; 7 nucleotides align to TRBD1. Germline V gene lookup returns CDR1 LGHNT and CDR2 FRNRAP. J was trimmed by 0 bases and V by 5 bases; bases with no gene match: 4. The CDR3 runs 15 residues. Here the CDR3 DNA reads TGTGCTAGTGGTGGAGGGACAGCTAGCAATCAGCCCCAGCATTTT. Translated, it gives CASGGGTASNQPQHF.

The rearrangement joins TRBV24-1 to TRBJ2-1; 11 nucleotides align to TRBD2. CDR1 and CDR2 from the germline V gene are KGHDR and SFDVKD. V trimming: 4 bases; J trimming: 1 base; junction bases outside the gene matches: 2. The CDR3 length is 16 residues. Here the CDR3 DNA reads TGTGCCACCAGTGACCCTAGCGGGAGGTCCTACAATGAGCAGTTCTTC. Translated: CATSDPSGRSYNEQFF.

This chain links TRBV5-4 with TRBJ2-7; D possibly corresponds to TRBD1 (5 bases). The CDR3 consists of 13 residues. Between the trimmed V and J ends, which lost 0 bases and 7 bases, there was a span of 11 bases. Germline loops: CDR1 SGHNT, CDR2 YYREEE (reference sequence). CDR3 protein: CASSLVDTKEQYF. The CDR3, as DNA: TGTGCCAGCAGCTTGGTGGACACTAAAGAGCAGTACTTC.